Listed below are T cell receptor beta chains from one sample, sequenced in a study of T cells expressing NK-cell markers. TCRdb reworked the 5' RACE reads into one entry per CDR3 protein, no DNA. The ten top clones account for roughly 7.2%, within a sample of under 500,000 distinct CDR3 sequences. Input material: blood T cells: a sorted CD56 or NKG2C T cell subset, CD4+ or CD8+ T cells, or bulk PBMC T cells (not recorded which). These TCRs come from a woman aged 18 to 75 in good health. Both conserved end residues are part of each CDR3.

v_gene	j_gene	CDR3aa
TRBV23-1	TRBJ1-4	CASRPTGDEKLFF
TRBV28	TRBJ1-6	CASIRTGYNSPLHF
TRBV6-5	TRBJ1-3	CASSYSKGHSGNTIYF
TRBV12-3/TRBV12-4	TRBJ2-2	CASTPSAGNTGELFF
TRBV15	TRBJ2-3	CATSRGLHGDTQYF
TRBV11-1	TRBJ2-1	CASSSPGTGANEQFF
TRBV7-2	TRBJ2-1	CASRVTSGNEQFF
TRBV6-2/TRBV6-3	TRBJ2-3	CASRGGTRYTDTQYF
TRBV29-1	TRBJ2-7	CSVGGSSYEQYF
TRBV12-3/TRBV12-4	TRBJ2-1	CASSPDGGSGPFSYNEQFF
TRBV24-1	TRBJ2-3	CATSDPSDRGLEDTQYF
TRBV7-2	TRBJ1-5	CASSRQGASNQPQHF
TRBV11-2	TRBJ2-2	CASSLQVTGELFF
TRBV4-3	TRBJ1-1	CASSQDQGGNTEAFF
TRBV14	TRBJ2-7	CASSPLGPSYEQYF
TRBV9	TRBJ2-4	CASSAGAAQAKNIQYF
TRBV11-2	TRBJ2-3	CASSSVTSFTDTQYF
TRBV3-1	TRBJ2-1	CASSQDYLAGVNEQFF
TRBV7-2	TRBJ1-3	CASSLSRVNSGNTIYF
TRBV29-1	TRBJ2-2	CSLRQGGGTGELFF
TRBV20-1	TRBJ2-1	CSAIAGARYEQFF
TRBV20-1	TRBJ2-7	CSAPSVISYEQYF
TRBV7-2	TRBJ2-7	CASSLRGSTYEQYF
TRBV28	TRBJ2-3	CASSPTQFTDTQYF
TRBV7-2	TRBJ2-5	CASSLAFTTQGHGQETQYF
TRBV5-1	TRBJ2-5	CASSPTVQVGQETQYF
TRBV14	TRBJ2-7	CASSGAGTVFSYEQYF